This is a list of T cell receptor beta chains from one sample in a study of T cells after yellow fever vaccination. Each CDR3 protein is one row after TCRdb ran MiXCR on the 5' RACE reads. The sample lists 200,000 to 300,000 distinct CDR3 sequences, 6.7% occurring once. Sequencing was performed on CD4+ T cells sorted from PBMCs, taken on the day of the yellow fever booster vaccination. The source is a young man who received the YFV17D yellow fever vaccine. Each CDR3 is given with its conserved first and last residue. A D gene is named only where the DNA matches it firmly. Expanded clones are given a class, and other clones once, few, many or no size at all.

>.|TRBV28|.|TRBJ2-5|13
CATTTGQSRTQYF
TGTGCCACCACGACCGGACAGAGCAGGACCCAGTACTTC
>.|TRBV7-8|.|TRBJ2-5|15
CASSLEVGRQETQYF
TGTGCCAGCAGCTTAGAAGTCGGCAGGCAAGAGACCCAGTACTTC
>many|TRBV10-3|.|TRBJ1-1|12
CAISALNTEAFF
TGTGCCATCAGTGCCCTGAACACTGAAGCTTTCTTT
>.|TRBV27|TRBD2|TRBJ2-7|16
CASSLVPSGRGSEQYF
TGTGCCAGCAGTTTAGTTCCTAGCGGGAGGGGAAGCGAGCAGTACTTC
>few|TRBV28|TRBD2|TRBJ2-1|17
CASRPGGPPSSYNEQFF
TGTGCCAGCAGACCGGGGGGGCCACCGAGCTCCTACAATGAGCAGTTCTTC
>many|TRBV20-1|TRBD2|TRBJ2-1|13
CSGGTSLSNEQFF
TGCAGTGGCGGGACTAGCTTATCCAATGAGCAGTTCTTC
>many|TRBV27|.|TRBJ2-7|13
CASRANQVREQYF
TGTGCCAGCAGAGCAAACCAGGTTCGAGAGCAGTACTTC
>few|TRBV19|TRBD2|TRBJ2-1|14
CACQLAGGNNEQFF
TGTGCCTGCCAACTAGCGGGAGGGAACAATGAGCAGTTCTTC
>few|TRBV5-1|TRBD1|TRBJ1-5|14
CASSLGQGDQPQHF
TGCGCCAGCAGCTTGGGACAGGGGGATCAGCCCCAGCATTTT
>few|TRBV7-2|.|TRBJ2-2|14
CASSTSLEAGELFF
TGTGCCAGCAGCACTTCGCTGGAAGCCGGGGAGCTGTTTTTT
>many|TRBV11-2|TRBD2|TRBJ2-7|19
CASSPRGLAGGLQSYEQYF
TGTGCCAGCAGCCCCCGGGGACTAGCGGGGGGACTCCAATCCTACGAGCAGTACTTC
>few|TRBV18|TRBD1|TRBJ2-7|15
CASSKYTGGTYEQYF
TGTGCCAGCTCTAAATACACAGGGGGTACCTACGAGCAGTACTTC
>many|TRBV6-5|.|TRBJ1-5|15
CASRVRSYSNQPQHF
TGTGCCAGCAGGGTCCGCTCTTATAGCAATCAGCCCCAGCATTTT
>many|TRBV5-1|.|TRBJ2-5|14
CASSLRTTQETQYF
TGCGCCAGCAGCTTGCGGACCACTCAAGAGACCCAGTACTTC
>few|TRBV20-1|.|TRBJ2-2|12
CSATPKTGELFF
TGCAGTGCTACACCTAAAACCGGGGAGCTGTTTTTT
>.|TRBV7-2|TRBD1|TRBJ2-1|16
CACSINTGTVNNEQFF
TGTGCCTGCAGCATAAATACGGGGACAGTCAACAATGAGCAGTTCTTC
>.|TRBV5-1|.|TRBJ2-3|13
CASKGGVTDTQYF
TGCGCCAGCAAGGGCGGAGTCACAGATACGCAGTATTTT
>.|TRBV12-3/TRBV12-4|TRBD2|TRBJ2-3|17
CASSFGTSGINTDTQYF
TGTGCCAGCAGTTTCGGGACTAGCGGGATAAACACAGATACGCAGTATTTT
>many|TRBV7-2|.|TRBJ2-3|15
CASSSGGILQDTQYF
TGTGCCAGCAGCTCGGGCGGGATTCTTCAAGATACGCAGTATTTT
>.|TRBV20-1|TRBD2|TRBJ2-3|16
CSTRDFSGWRDSTQYF
TGCAGTACTAGAGATTTTAGCGGGTGGCGGGATAGTACGCAGTATTTT
>.|TRBV7-2|.|TRBJ2-5|15
CASSLELRGRETQYF
TGTGCCAGCAGCTTAGAGCTGCGGGGGCGAGAGACCCAGTACTTC
>.|TRBV25-1|.|TRBJ2-2|13
CASSEVPAGELFF
TGTGCCAGCAGTGAGGTCCCGGCGGGGGAGCTGTTTTTT
>.|TRBV6-2/TRBV6-3|.|TRBJ2-1|16
CASSYSTGGAIYEQFF
TGTGCCAGCAGTTACTCGACCGGGGGCGCGATCTATGAGCAGTTCTTC
>many|TRBV9|TRBD2|TRBJ2-1|16
CASSTWTSGRSNEQFF
TGTGCCAGCAGCACCTGGACTAGCGGGAGATCTAATGAGCAGTTCTTC
>few|TRBV5-1|.|TRBJ2-7|15
CASSFTQGTDYEQYF
TGCGCCAGCAGCTTTACGCAAGGCACCGACTACGAGCAGTACTTC
>many|TRBV7-2|.|TRBJ2-3|14
CASSPGPFTDTQYF
TGTGCCAGCAGCCCGGGACCTTTCACAGATACGCAGTATTTT
>.|TRBV10-3|TRBD1|TRBJ1-1|16
CAAGGARTGVITEAFF
TGTGCCGCAGGGGGTGCGAGGACAGGGGTTATCACTGAAGCTTTCTTT
>few|TRBV5-1|.|TRBJ2-1|16
CASSLGGHIISNEQFF
TGCGCCAGCAGCTTGGGGGGACATATTATAAGCAATGAGCAGTTCTTC
>many|TRBV10-2|TRBD2|TRBJ2-1|16
CASSPLRLAGGNEQFF
TGCGCCAGCAGTCCACTTCGACTAGCGGGAGGGAATGAGCAGTTCTTC
>many|TRBV15|.|TRBJ1-3|15
CATSRQTESGNTIYF
TGTGCCACCAGCAGACAAACAGAATCTGGAAACACCATATATTTT
>few|TRBV28|.|TRBJ2-5|12
CASIGAQETQYF
TGTGCCAGCATTGGAGCACAAGAGACCCAGTACTTC